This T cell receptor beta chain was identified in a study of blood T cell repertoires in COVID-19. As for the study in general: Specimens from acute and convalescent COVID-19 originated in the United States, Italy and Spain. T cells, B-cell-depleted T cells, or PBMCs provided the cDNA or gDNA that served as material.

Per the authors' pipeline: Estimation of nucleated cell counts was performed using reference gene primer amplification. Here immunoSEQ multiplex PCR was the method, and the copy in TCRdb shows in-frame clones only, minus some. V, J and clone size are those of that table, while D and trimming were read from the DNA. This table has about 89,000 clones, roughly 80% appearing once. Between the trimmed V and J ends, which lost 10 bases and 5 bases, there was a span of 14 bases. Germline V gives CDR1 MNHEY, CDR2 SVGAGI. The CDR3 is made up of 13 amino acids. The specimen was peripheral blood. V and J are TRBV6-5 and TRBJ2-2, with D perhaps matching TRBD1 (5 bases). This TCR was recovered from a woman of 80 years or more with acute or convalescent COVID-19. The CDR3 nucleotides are TGTGCCAAGGGAACGGACAATACCGGGGAGCTGTTTTTT. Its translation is CAKGTDNTGELFF.